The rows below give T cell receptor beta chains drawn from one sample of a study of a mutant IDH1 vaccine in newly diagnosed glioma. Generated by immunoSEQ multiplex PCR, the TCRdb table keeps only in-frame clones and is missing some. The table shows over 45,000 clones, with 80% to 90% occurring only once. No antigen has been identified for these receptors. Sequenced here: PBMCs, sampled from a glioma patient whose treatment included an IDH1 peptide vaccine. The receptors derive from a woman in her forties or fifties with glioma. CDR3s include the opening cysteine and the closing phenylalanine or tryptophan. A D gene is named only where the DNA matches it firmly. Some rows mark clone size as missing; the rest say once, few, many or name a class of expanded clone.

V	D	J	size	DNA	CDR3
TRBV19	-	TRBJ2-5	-	TGTGCCAGTAGTATACGGCGAGCGACCCAAGAGACCCAGTACTTC	CASSIRRATQETQYF
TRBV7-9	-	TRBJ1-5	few	TGTGCCAGCAGCCCCGGAACGTTTAATCAGCCCCAGCATTTT	CASSPGTFNQPQHF
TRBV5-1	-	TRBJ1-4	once	TGCGCCAGCAGCTTGGACAGGGATCGTAATGAAAAACTGTTTTTT	CASSLDRDRNEKLFF
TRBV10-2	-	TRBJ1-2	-	TGCGCCAGCGGATTAACAGGGCCGAGGGGCTACACCTTC	CASGLTGPRGYTF
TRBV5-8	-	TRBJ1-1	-	TGTGCCAGCAGTTCAGATCTGGGGGGGCCGAAGAACACTGAAGCTTTCTTT	CASSSDLGGPKNTEAFF
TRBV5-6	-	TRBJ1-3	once	TGTGCCAGCAGTACGGCCCACTCTGGAAACACCATATATTTT	CASSTAHSGNTIYF
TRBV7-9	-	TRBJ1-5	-	TGTGCCAGCAGCTTAAAAGGGTTACAGCCCCAGCATTTT	CASSLKGLQPQHF
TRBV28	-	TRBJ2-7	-	TGTGCCAGCAGTTTGCCCACGGACAGATTCCAGTACTTC	CASSLPTDRFQYF
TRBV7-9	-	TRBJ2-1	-	TGTGCCAGCAGCTTGGACAATGAGCAGTTCTTC	CASSLDNEQFF
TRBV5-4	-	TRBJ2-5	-	TGTGCCAGCAGCTTGGGCGGGTACCAAGAGACCCAGTACTTC	CASSLGGYQETQYF
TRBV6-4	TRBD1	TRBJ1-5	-	TGTGCCAGCAGTGGGAGGACAGGGACCCCCCATCAGCCCCAGCATTTT	CASSGRTGTPHQPQHF